Below, 8 T cell receptor beta chains from the same sample are listed, as sequenced in a study of blood T cells in healthy people across ages. It was with a sample-barcoded 5' primer and a J-beta primer mix that a second PCR of roughly 7 to 12 cycles was run. TCRdb passed the 5' RACE reads through MiXCR, listing each CDR3 protein once. The sample contains about 1,500,000 distinct CDR3 sequences, about 40% of which appear only once. The sequenced sample was blood. The source is a woman aged 18-29 years in good health.

The rearrangement links TRBV20-1 to TRBJ1-6, with D possibly being TRBD1 (6 bases). In germline, CDR1 is DFQATT, CDR2 SNEGSKA (reference sequence). CDR3 length: 14 amino acids. V lost 2 bases, J lost 4 bases, and 9 bases lay in between. The CDR3 loop is CSARSGQYNSPLHF. CDR3 in DNA: TGCAGTGCTAGATCAGGACAGTATAATTCACCCCTCCACTTT.

This clonotype was observed a few times. The chain employs TRBV10-3 and TRBJ2-2; maybe TRBD2 (6 bases). CDR1 ENHRY and CDR2 SYGVKD come from the germline V gene. The V and J ends lost 7 bases and 0 bases respectively, with 15 bases between them. This CDR3 has 16 residues. The CDR3 here is CAINSGSSANTGELFF. CDR3 coding DNA: TGTGCCATCAATTCGGGGTCTAGCGCGAACACCGGGGAGCTGTTTTTT.

This rearrangement joins TRBV4-1 to TRBJ2-1, with a possible D match to TRBD2 (5 bases). Germline V gives CDR1 MGHRA, CDR2 YSYEKL. The CDR3 has 17 amino acids. V was trimmed by 2 bases and J by 0 bases, leaving 14 bases between them. The CDR3 reads CASSQYPAGDSYNEQFF. The CDR3, as DNA: TGCGCCAGCAGCCAATATCCTGCCGGGGACTCCTACAATGAGCAGTTCTTC.

The gene calls are TRBV6-5 and TRBJ2-7; 10 bases align to TRBD2. V lost 9 bases to trimming and J lost 3 bases; unmatched junction nucleotides: 8. Per germline, CDR1 MNHEY and CDR2 SVGAGI. The CDR3 spans 14 residues. CDR3 in amino acids: CASFTGTSDYEQYF. The CDR3 region has the DNA TGTGCCAGTTTCACAGGGACTAGCGACTACGAGCAGTACTTC.

The chain employs TRBV24-1 and TRBJ2-3; tentatively, D is TRBD1 (6 bases). The CDR3 is 16 amino acids. V shed 4 bases and J shed 3 bases, with 16 bases lying between them. Germline assignment: CDR1 KGHDR and CDR2 SFDVKD. The CDR3 DNA follows: TGTGCCACCAGTGACGGGACAACCGACCTTACAGATACGCAGTATTTT. Translating it yields CATSDGTTDLTDTQYF.

The CDR3 spells CASSQGGQQNQPQHF. The CDR3 bases are TGCGCCAGCAGCCAAGGAGGACAGCAAAATCAGCCCCAGCATTTT. The rearrangement uses TRBV4-1 and TRBJ1-5, with a weak D call TRBD1 (6 bases). The germline V and J ends were trimmed by 1 base and 4 bases, with 11 bases remaining between them. Germline lookup yields CDR1 MGHRA and CDR2 YSYEKL. CDR3 length: 15 residues.

As DNA, the CDR3 is TGTGCCAGCAGTGAATTCTTCGGATCTATCTATGGCTACACCTTC. Its translation: CASSEFFGSIYGYTF. The J gene is TRBJ1-2, the V gene TRBV25-1; no firm D call. Looked up from germline, CDR1 is MGHDK and CDR2 is SYGVNS. The CDR3 extends over 15 amino acids. Trimming took 1 base from V and 4 from J, leaving 13 bases between them.

CDR3 nucleotide sequence: TGTGCCAGCAGTTTTGCCAATGAGCAGTTCTTC. Translating gives CASSFANEQFF. The V call is TRBV12-3 or TRBV12-4, the J call TRBJ2-1; D ambiguous. Trimming shortened V by 3 bases and J by 6 bases, and 3 bases separated the two germline ends. The CDR3 sequence is 11 residues long.